These T cell receptor beta chains were read from a single sample in a study of blood T cells in healthy people across ages. TCRdb reprocessed the 5' RACE reads with MiXCR, giving one entry per CDR3 protein. The sample lists about a million distinct CDR3 sequences; 35% to 45% were seen once. Sample: blood. The receptors stem from a young man in good health. CDR3s include the opening cysteine and the closing phenylalanine or tryptophan. The order of the fields is clone size, V gene, J gene, D gene, CDR3 DNA, CDR3 protein. The D gene is left open where the match is weak. For some rows the clone size is stated as once, few or many, or as a class when expanded; others skip it.

few,TRBV20-1,TRBJ2-1,TRBD1,TGCAGTGCTAGAACACAGGGGAAGGGGTATAATGAGCAGTTCTTC,CSARTQGKGYNEQFF
-,TRBV10-3,TRBJ1-5,-,TGTGCCATCAGTGAGTTCTCCTATCAGCCCCAGCATTTT,CAISEFSYQPQHF
few,TRBV18,TRBJ1-6,-,TGTGCCAGCTCACCACGACAGACCAATTCACCCCTCCACTTT,CASSPRQTNSPLHF
-,TRBV6-5,TRBJ1-1,-,TGTGCCAGCAGTTACTCGAGATTACCCGGGGGTTTGAACACTGAAGCTTTCTTT,CASSYSRLPGGLNTEAFF
-,TRBV11-2,TRBJ2-3,-,TGTGCCAGCAGCTTCCTGATAGCGGTGGGGCGCACAGATACGCAGTATTTT,CASSFLIAVGRTDTQYF
few,TRBV12-3/TRBV12-4,TRBJ1-2,-,TGTGCCAGCAGTCCTCCGGGCCCTAGGGCCCCTAACTATGGCTACACCTTC,CASSPPGPRAPNYGYTF
many,TRBV5-1,TRBJ2-1,-,TGCGCCAGCAGCGTCGACACCTACAATGAGCAGTTCTTC,CASSVDTYNEQFF
-,TRBV4-3,TRBJ2-1,TRBD2,TGCGCCAGCAGCCCCCGAGCGGGGGATTACAATGAGCAGTTCTTC,CASSPRAGDYNEQFF
-,TRBV7-2,TRBJ2-1,TRBD1,TGTGCCAGCACTACCCTCCGGGACAGAAGATACAATGAGCAGTTCTTC,CASTTLRDRRYNEQFF
few,TRBV4-2,TRBJ1-2,-,TGTGCCAGCAGCCAAGAGTGGAACACTCGCTCTGGCTACACCTTC,CASSQEWNTRSGYTF
-,TRBV27,TRBJ2-3,-,TGTGCCAGCAGTTTTCAGGGAAGGTCAGATACGCAGTATTTT,CASSFQGRSDTQYF
-,TRBV5-1,TRBJ2-5,-,TGCGCCAGCACAGTTTACCCCAATGAGCAGTACTTC,CASTVYPNEQYF
few,TRBV3-1,TRBJ2-5,-,TGTGCCAGCAGCCAAAGGAACCTACAAGAGACCCAGTACTTC,CASSQRNLQETQYF
-,TRBV20-1,TRBJ2-5,-,TGCAGTGCCGTCAATCCGTTGCAAGAGACCCAGTACTTC,CSAVNPLQETQYF
-,TRBV7-2,TRBJ2-5,-,TGTGCCAGCACCAAGTACCAAGAGACCCAGTACTTC,CASTKYQETQYF
-,TRBV3-1,TRBJ2-2,-,TGTGCCAGCAGCCAAGGGTCAGGGAAGTCCGGGGAGCTGTTTTTT,CASSQGSGKSGELFF
-,TRBV27,TRBJ2-1,-,TGTGCCGCCGCCCCGGCTAGATTGAATGAGCAGTTCTTC,CAAAPARLNEQFF
-,TRBV4-2,TRBJ2-1,TRBD2,TGTGCCAGCAGCCAAGATCGAGGGCGGGGGGCCGTATACAATGAGCAGTTCTTC,CASSQDRGRGAVYNEQFF
-,TRBV7-2,TRBJ2-7,TRBD2,TGTGCCAGCAGCCCTAGCCGGGACTACAAATACGAGCAGTACTTC,CASSPSRDYKYEQYF
few,TRBV6-1,TRBJ1-4,TRBD1,TGTGCCAGCGGGCGACAGGGGGGGACTAATGAAAAACTGTTTTTT,CASGRQGGTNEKLFF
-,TRBV4-2,TRBJ2-5,-,TGTGCCAGCAGCCAAGATGTAGGGGTACAAGAGACCCAGTACTTC,CASSQDVGVQETQYF
-,TRBV27,TRBJ2-5,-,TGTGCCAGCAGTAGGACAGACACTTACAATGAGCAGTACTTC,CASSRTDTYNEQYF
once,TRBV15,TRBJ2-7,-,TGTGCCACCAGCACTAGCAGCTACAATGAGCAGTACTTC,CATSTSSYNEQYF
-,TRBV7-8,TRBJ2-7,-,TGTGCCAGCAGCCCTCACGGAGGACTATCCTCCTACGAGCAGTACTTC,CASSPHGGLSSYEQYF
-,TRBV24-1,TRBJ2-1,TRBD1,TGTGCCACCAGTGATCTAGGGACAGGGGGTAAGGATGAGCAGTTCTTC,CATSDLGTGGKDEQFF
-,TRBV7-9,TRBJ1-1,-,TGTGCCAGCAGCTTAGCACAGGACACTGAAGCTTTCTTT,CASSLAQDTEAFF
-,TRBV25-1,TRBJ2-1,TRBD2,TGTGCCAGCAGTCCCGACCCAGCGGGGGCCTTCAATGAGCAGTTCTTC,CASSPDPAGAFNEQFF
-,TRBV14,TRBJ2-5,TRBD2,TGTGCCAGCAGCCAAGCGTCTAGCGGGGGGACCCAGTACTTC,CASSQASSGGTQYF
few,TRBV11-1,TRBJ2-5,-,TGTGCCAGCAGCTTATTCTCTGGGCCGTACCAAGAGACCCAGTACTTC,CASSLFSGPYQETQYF
-,TRBV2,TRBJ1-2,-,TGTGCCAGCACCCCCGACACCTATGGCTACACCTTC,CASTPDTYGYTF
-,TRBV6-2/TRBV6-3,TRBJ2-1,TRBD1,TGTGCCAGCAGTTACTCTCCTGAGACAGGGGGTGAGCAGTTCTTC,CASSYSPETGGEQFF
once,TRBV7-9,TRBJ2-4,-,TGTGCCAGCAGCTTAGATGCAGAACGGGGCATTCAGTACTTC,CASSLDAERGIQYF
few,TRBV7-2,TRBJ2-1,-,TGTGCCAGCAGCTTAAGGGCAGACGGGGATGAGCAGTTCTTC,CASSLRADGDEQFF
-,TRBV29-1,TRBJ1-2,TRBD1,TGCAGCGTTTATCGGGACAGGGGATTGTGGCCTAACTATGGCTGCACCTTC,CSVYRDRGLWPNYGCTF
-,TRBV13,TRBJ1-4,-,TGTGCCAGCAGCTTACGATCTCAGGATGAAAAACTGTTTTTT,CASSLRSQDEKLFF
-,TRBV5-1,TRBJ2-1,TRBD1,TGCGCCAGCAGCTTGAGGGACAGGTCGCCTCGGGGAGAGTTCTTC,CASSLRDRSPRGEFF
-,TRBV7-2,TRBJ2-6,-,TGTGCCAGCCGGACTTTCACAGATTCCGGGGCCAACGTCCTGACTTTC,CASRTFTDSGANVLTF
-,TRBV27,TRBJ2-3,TRBD1,TGTGCCAGCAGTTTGTATGGGACAGGTGTTGCAGATACGCAGTATTTT,CASSLYGTGVADTQYF
-,TRBV20-1,TRBJ2-1,TRBD1,TGCAGTGCCCCCGACAGGGATGAGCAGTTCTTC,CSAPDRDEQFF
-,TRBV21-1,TRBJ1-5,-,TGTGCCAGCGGCGGAGGGCTATCCTATAGCAATCAGCCCCAGCATTTT,CASGGGLSYSNQPQHF
-,TRBV11-2,TRBJ2-4,TRBD1,TGTGCCAGCAGCCCGGGACAGGGAAGGGACATTCAGTACTTC,CASSPGQGRDIQYF
-,TRBV28,TRBJ1-2,-,TGTGCCAGCAGCACCCCTGGAGCGGGTGGCTACACCTTC,CASSTPGAGGYTF
few,TRBV6-2/TRBV6-3,TRBJ2-1,-,TGTGCCAGCAGTTATGGGACAATAACCTACAATGAGCAGTTCTTC,CASSYGTITYNEQFF
-,TRBV13,TRBJ1-1,-,TGTGCCAGCAGCTTCTCCGACCAGGCTTTCTTT,CASSFSDQAFF
-,TRBV11-2,TRBJ1-5,-,TGTGCCAGCAGCGTAGAACGGGGCCAGCCCCAGCATTTT,CASSVERGQPQHF
few,TRBV25-1,TRBJ2-5,TRBD2,TGTGCCAGCGGGACTAGCCCTCAAGAGACCCAGTACTTC,CASGTSPQETQYF
-,TRBV2,TRBJ1-2,-,TGTGCCAGCAGTGAAAACACCGGGGCTAACTATGGCTACATCTTC,CASSENTGANYGYIF
-,TRBV2,TRBJ2-1,-,TGTGCCGGTCTCCCCCCCTTGGAAAACCAGTTCTTC,CAGLPPLENQFF
few,TRBV7-2,TRBJ2-3,-,TGTGCCAGCAGCCTAATTGAGGGAGATACGCAGTATTTT,CASSLIEGDTQYF
few,TRBV12-3/TRBV12-4,TRBJ1-2,-,TGTGCCAGCAGTTTCCAGGGTGGGAGGGGAGCTAACTATGGCTACACCTTC,CASSFQGGRGANYGYTF
once,TRBV5-1,TRBJ1-1,-,TGCGCCAGCAGCTTGAGAGTTGGGGGCGGATTGAACACTGAAGCTTTCTTT,CASSLRVGGGLNTEAFF